Below are 29 T cell receptor beta chains sequenced from a single sample in a study of blood T cell repertoires in COVID-19. Sequencing was performed with immunoSEQ multiplex PCR; in TCRdb, only in-frame clones are kept and a portion is missing. The sample lists around 130,000 clones, approximately 80% occurring once. The source material was peripheral blood. The receptor set was obtained from a man in his forties or fifties with active or convalescent COVID-19.

In this sample, this clone turned up once. The chain recombines TRBV11-1 with TRBJ1-1, with D unresolved. CDR3 length: 16 amino acids. Trimming removed 0 bases at V and 1 base at J, with 12 bases between. CDR1 and CDR2 from the germline V gene are SGHAT and FQDESV (reference sequence). As DNA, the CDR3 is TGTGCCAGCAGCTTAGCGCTCGGGGTCACGAACACTGAAGCTTTCTTT. This gives the protein CASSLALGVTNTEAFF.

The chain uses TRBV2 and TRBJ2-1, with a tentative D call TRBD2 (5 bases). CDR3 length: 13 amino acids. Trimming shortened V by 4 bases and J by 10 bases, and 14 bases separated the two germline ends. CDR1 is SNHLY and CDR2 is FYNNEI in the germline V gene. CDR3: CASSGLSRLEQFF. The CDR3 nucleotides read TGTGCCAGCAGTGGTCTTAGTAGACTAGAGCAGTTCTTC.

The chain uses TRBV24-1 and TRBJ2-1; D ambiguous. Trimming left V 4 bases short and J 9 bases short, with 9 bases between. The CDR3 length is 12 residues. Looked up from germline, CDR1 is KGHDR and CDR2 is SFDVKD. In DNA form, the CDR3 reads TGTGCCACCAGTGACTATACTGGTGAGCAGTTCTTC. Translation: CATSDYTGEQFF.

This clone occurred once. The V gene is TRBV13, the J gene TRBJ2-5; D is possibly TRBD2 (6 bases). V lost 5 bases and J 4 bases, leaving 11 bases between the germline ends. In germline, CDR1 is PRHDT, CDR2 FYEKMQ (reference sequence). This CDR3 region has 13 residues. The CDR3 DNA follows: TGTGCCAGCAGCCCACGGGGGACAGAGACCCAGTACTTC. Translation: CASSPRGTETQYF.

A few counts support this clone. The chain employs TRBV30 and TRBJ2-4; possibly TRBD2 for D (6 bases). This CDR3 region has 17 residues. The germline V and J ends were trimmed by 2 bases and 1 base, with 18 bases remaining between them. Germline V gene sequence: CDR1 GTSNPN, CDR2 SVGIG (reference sequence). The CDR3 reads CAWSKRVGGAAKNIQYF. CDR3 sequence (DNA): TGTGCCTGGAGTAAGAGGGTCGGGGGTGCTGCCAAAAACATTCAGTACTTC.

This clone was found once. The chain links TRBV5-1 to TRBJ2-7; D not certain. The CDR3 has 13 amino acids. CDR1 and CDR2 from the germline V gene are SGHRS and YFSETQ. Deletions cut 4 bases from V and 7 bases from J, with 15 bases between. CDR3 loop: CASSQANPGEQYF. CDR3 coding DNA: TGCGCCAGCAGCCAGGCCAACCCAGGAGAGCAGTACTTC.

This clone appeared a single time. The V gene is TRBV19, the J gene TRBJ1-2; maybe TRBD1 (6 bases). The V and J ends lost 11 bases and 4 bases respectively, with 29 bases between them. This CDR3 contains 17 residues. Germline CDR1 reads LNHDA; CDR2 reads SQIVND (reference sequence). The CDR3 is CASGPKSTGPSFYGYTF. The CDR3 DNA follows: TGTGCCTCGGGGCCGAAATCAACAGGGCCGTCATTCTATGGCTACACCTTC.

V gene TRBV19 combines with J gene TRBJ1-1, with D maybe TRBD1 (5 bases). The CDR3 loop spans 13 amino acids. V was pared by 4 bases and J by 6 bases, with 12 bases between. Germline V gene data show CDR1 as LNHDA and CDR2 as SQIVND (reference sequence). The CDR3 nucleotides read TGTGCCAGTAGTAAGGGGCGGACGGCTGAAGCTTTCTTT. It translates to CASSKGRTAEAFF.

The rearrangement uses TRBV7-9 and TRBJ2-1, with no clear D. The V end was cut by 5 bases, the J end by 8 bases, with 10 bases between. CDR1 SEHNR and CDR2 FQNEAQ come from the germline V gene (reference sequence). This CDR3 is 12 amino acids long. CDR3 sequence (DNA): TGTGCCAGCAGCGAAGCTCTCGATGAGCAGTTCTTC. It specifies CASSEALDEQFF.

The rearrangement links TRBV7-3 to TRBJ2-1; 13 nucleotides align to TRBD2. Germline values: CDR1 SGHTA, CDR2 FQGTGA. V trimming: 2 bases; J trimming: 6 bases; junction bases outside the gene matches: 4. The CDR3 has 16 residues. CDR3 region: CASSLRGLAGFNEQFF. The CDR3 DNA sequence: TGTGCCAGCAGCTTACGGGGACTAGCGGGGTTCAATGAGCAGTTCTTC. The whole variable domain, filled in from reference TRBV7-3 and TRBJ2-1, reads GAGVSQTPSNKVTEKGKYVELRCDPISGHTALYWYRQSLGQGPEFLIYFQGTGAADDSGLPNDRFFAVRPEGSVSTLKIQRTERGDSAVYLCASSLRGLAGFNEQFFGPGTRLTVL.

This chain joins TRBV5-1 and TRBJ2-2; D may be TRBD1 (6 bases). The CDR3 spans 12 residues. Trimming removed 4 bases at V and 7 bases at J, with 8 bases between. Germline-derived CDR1 and CDR2 are SGHRS and YFSETQ. The CDR3 DNA is TGCGCCAGCAGCGTGGACAGCGGGGAGCTGTTTTTT. Protein sequence: CASSVDSGELFF.

The chain joins TRBV7-9 to TRBJ1-1, with a possible D match to TRBD1 (6 bases). V lost 3 bases, J lost 1 base, and 9 bases lay in between. This CDR3 has 14 residues. Germline V CDR1 and CDR2: SEHNR, FQNEAQ (reference sequence). The CDR3 here is CASSFNRENTEAFF. CDR3 bases: TGTGCCAGCAGCTTTAACAGGGAGAACACTGAAGCTTTCTTT.

This clone was picked up one time. The chain carries TRBV29-1 and TRBJ2-3; 7 bases fit TRBD2. CDR3 size: 15 residues. V lost 3 bases to trimming and J lost 3 bases; unmatched junction nucleotides: 9. In germline, CDR1 is SQVTM, CDR2 ANQGSEA. CDR3 loop: CSVDGTMPLTDTQYF. The CDR3 coding sequence is TGCAGCGTTGATGGGACTATGCCCTTAACAGATACGCAGTATTTT.

The gene calls are TRBV6-1 and TRBJ1-6; weak D call: TRBD1 (6 bases). Germline V gene sequence: CDR1 MNHNS, CDR2 SASEGT. Trimming took 0 bases from V and 9 from J, leaving 12 bases between them. This CDR3 has 15 amino acids. In DNA, the CDR3 is TGTGCCAGCAGTGAAGCGCAGGGGCGGGTTTCACCCCTCCACTTT. This gives the protein CASSEAQGRVSPLHF.

This clone has a single count. The rearrangement uses TRBV27 and TRBJ1-2; TRBD1 might be the D (5 bases). Between the trimmed V and J ends, which lost 0 bases and 7 bases, there was a span of 9 bases. CDR1 is MNHEY and CDR2 is SMNVEV in the germline V gene (reference sequence). The CDR3 is made up of 13 amino acids. In DNA form, the CDR3 reads TGTGCCAGCAGTTTATCAGGGGTAGGTGGCTACACCTTC. It yields the protein CASSLSGVGGYTF.

The V call is TRBV6-2 or TRBV6-3, the J call TRBJ2-5; 13 bases map to TRBD2. J gave up 4 bases and V 5 bases, and 7 bases lay outside the gene matches. The CDR3 totals 16 residues. Germline CDR1 MNHEY, CDR2 SVGEGT. The CDR3 bases are TGTGCCAGCAGTATTGGGACTAGCGGGGATGGAGAGACCCAGTACTTC. Translated, it gives CASSIGTSGDGETQYF.

This clone was detected only a few times. The CDR3 DNA follows: TGTGCCAGCAGGCGGGACAGTGGGAACACTGAAGCTTTCTTT. It is translated as CASRRDSGNTEAFF. J is TRBJ1-1 and V is TRBV7-3; 7 bases line up with TRBD1. Germline CDR1 SGHTA, CDR2 FQGTGA. The CDR3 loop spans 14 amino acids. V dropped 6 bases and J dropped 1; count of bases not matched to a gene: 5.

This chain joins TRBV6-5 and TRBJ2-3, with unresolved D. CDR3 length equals 12 residues. V gave up 6 bases and J gave up 0 bases, with 4 bases separating them. Looked up from germline, CDR1 is MNHEY and CDR2 is SVGAGI. The CDR3 DNA is TGTGCCAGCAGGGCTAGCACAGATACGCAGTATTTT. Its translation: CASRASTDTQYF.

This sequence joins TRBV5-5 and TRBJ1-4; D is undetermined. Germline V lookup: CDR1 SGHKS, CDR2 YYEKEE (reference sequence). The CDR3 covers 13 residues. The ends were cut back, 1 base at V and 7 bases at J, with 8 bases in the middle. The CDR3 region has the DNA TGTGCCAGCAGCTTGTTTAGTACTGAAAAACTGTTTTTT. Amino acids: CASSLFSTEKLFF.

V and J are TRBV7-8 and TRBJ1-6, with D possibly TRBD1 on 6 matching bases. The germline V gene has CDR1 SGHVS and CDR2 FQNEAQ. V was trimmed by 4 bases and J by 7 bases, leaving 14 bases between them. This CDR3 is built from 15 residues. The CDR3 sequence: CASSSRPTGNSPLHF. The DNA for the CDR3 is TGTGCCAGCAGCTCCCGCCCGACAGGAAATTCACCCCTCCACTTT.

This clone was seen more than once but under ten times. The rearrangement uses TRBV12-2 and TRBJ2-5; the table's D call of TRBD2 was not tested on the DNA. TRBV12-2 is a pseudogene. The CDR3 length is 16 residues. In nucleotides, the CDR3 is TGTGCAAGTCGCTTAGGAAGCGGGGGGAGGGGAGAGACCCAGTACTTC. The encoded protein is CASRLGSGGRGETQYF.

The chain is built from TRBV27 and TRBJ1-5; no firm D call. The germline V and J ends were trimmed by 4 bases and 2 bases, with 3 bases remaining between them. This CDR3 has 12 residues. Germline loops: CDR1 MNHEY, CDR2 SMNVEV (reference sequence). This chain's CDR3 is CASSSGNQPQHF. In DNA, the CDR3 is TGTGCCAGCAGTTCGGGCAATCAGCCCCAGCATTTT.

The rearrangement joins TRBV7-6 to TRBJ2-1, with 8 bases lining up with TRBD2. The V gene's germline CDR1 is SGHVS and CDR2 FNYEAQ. The CDR3 has 17 amino acids. V shed 1 base and J 0 bases; nucleotides not matched to a gene: 5. The CDR3 loop reads CASSLGAAGVSYNEQFF. Here the CDR3 DNA reads TGTGCCAGCAGCTTAGGGGCAGCGGGGGTCTCCTACAATGAGCAGTTCTTC.

This clone has just a few counts. The CDR3 here is CASSTQGTGGASQHF. DNA of the CDR3: TGTGCCAGTAGTACACAGGGGACAGGGGGCGCGTCCCAGCATTTT. The V and J genes are TRBV19 and TRBJ1-5; 12 bases agree with TRBD1. Germline trimming cut 4 bases from V and 11 bases from J; bases unmatched to any gene: 9. The germline gives CDR1 LNHDA, CDR2 SQIVND (reference sequence). This CDR3 spans 15 amino acids.

The chain combines TRBV5-1 with TRBJ1-4, with TRBD1 matching 7 bases. The CDR3 is made up of 15 amino acids. Germline lookup yields CDR1 SGHRS and CDR2 YFSETQ. Trimming took 0 bases from V and 8 from J; bases not matched to a gene: 7. CDR3: CASSLEGGAEEKLFF. The CDR3, as DNA: TGCGCCAGCAGCTTGGAAGGGGGCGCGGAGGAAAAACTGTTTTTT. Drawing the rest from reference TRBV5-1 and TRBJ1-4, the complete variable domain is KAGVTQTPRYLIKTRGQQVTLSCSPISGHRSVSWYQQTPGQGLQFLFEYFSETQRNKGNFPGRFSGRQFSNSRSEMNVSTLELGDSALYLCASSLEGGAEEKLFFGSGTQLSVL.

The chain employs TRBV18 and TRBJ2-7, with a possible D match to TRBD2 (6 bases). The CDR3 runs to 15 residues. The germline V gene has CDR1 KGHSH and CDR2 LQKENI. V was trimmed by 6 bases and J by 3 bases, leaving 18 bases between them. CDR3 in DNA: TGTGCCAGCTCGCAGGGTAGAGGAGGGAGCTACGAGCAGTACTTC. It specifies CASSQGRGGSYEQYF.

This chain uses TRBV6-1 with TRBJ2-1, with 9 bases aligning to TRBD2. Germline V gives CDR1 MNHNS, CDR2 SASEGT. This CDR3 comprises 19 residues. V lost 0 bases, J lost 4 bases, and 13 bases stayed unmatched. CDR3 bases: TGTGCCAGCAGTGAAGCGGGCTTTATAGCGGGGGTCTCTTACAATGAGCAGTTCTTC. It translates to CASSEAGFIAGVSYNEQFF.

The J gene is TRBJ2-3, the V gene TRBV13; 10 nucleotides match TRBD2. This CDR3 has 17 amino acids. CDR1 is PRHDT and CDR2 is FYEKMQ in the germline V gene (reference sequence). Losses at the gene ends were 6 bases for V and 2 bases for J; bases not matched to a gene: 11. CDR3 region: CASSYLNLAGATDTQYF. The CDR3 region has the DNA TGTGCCAGCAGTTATCTTAATCTAGCGGGAGCCACAGATACGCAGTATTTT. The whole variable domain, remainder taken from reference TRBV13 and TRBJ2-3, is AAGVIQSPRHLIKEKRETATLKCYPIPRHDTVYWYQQGPGQDPQFLISFYEKMQSDKGSIPDRFSAQQFSDYHSELNMSSLELGDSALYFCASSYLNLAGATDTQYFGPGTRLTVL.

The rearrangement uses TRBV18 and TRBJ2-7, with 9 bases lining up with TRBD1. This CDR3 contains 13 residues. The germline V gene encodes CDR1 KGHSH and CDR2 LQKENI. The V segment lost 6 bases and the J segment 3 bases; nucleotides outside the gene matches: 3. CDR3 region: CASSRDRDYEQYF. The CDR3 region has the DNA TGTGCCAGCTCTCGGGACAGGGACTACGAGCAGTACTTC.